A single sample is the source of the 11 T cell receptor beta chains below, sequenced in a study of blood T cell repertoires in COVID-19. Using immunoSEQ multiplex PCR, the repertoire was profiled, and TCRdb retains in-frame clones only, with some absent. This table holds around 270,000 clones, 70% to 90% found once. The sample was peripheral blood. These receptors were obtained from a man aged 30 to 39 with active or convalescent COVID-19.

The chain uses TRBV5-1 and TRBJ1-1, with a weak D call TRBD1 (6 bases). The CDR3 is 12 amino acids. Trimming took off 4 bases at V and 7 bases at J, with 11 bases between the two ends. Germline-derived CDR1 and CDR2 are SGHRS and YFSETQ. The CDR3 coding sequence is TGCGCCAGCAGCGTCGGGACAAGTGAAGCTTTCTTT. It specifies CASSVGTSEAFF.

The CDR3 nucleotides are TGCGCCAGCAGCTTGGCCGGGACTAGCGGGGGGCATGAGCAGTTCTTC. Translation gives CASSLAGTSGGHEQFF. The J gene is TRBJ2-1, the V gene TRBV5-1; TRBD2 matches 15 bases. The CDR3 length is 16 residues. V lost 0 bases, J lost 8 bases, and 3 bases stayed unmatched. CDR1 and CDR2 from the germline V gene are SGHRS and YFSETQ.

The gene calls are TRBV6-5 and TRBJ2-3, with 12 bases matching TRBD2. V shed 6 bases and J 7 bases; nucleotides not matched to a gene: 5. Germline assignment: CDR1 MNHEY and CDR2 SVGAGI. The CDR3 runs to 14 residues. The CDR3: CASSGLAGPNTQYF. Written as DNA, the CDR3 is TGTGCCAGCAGCGGACTAGCGGGGCCGAATACGCAGTATTTT.

V gene TRBV4-3 combines with J gene TRBJ2-5; 7 bases fit TRBD1. Looked up from germline, CDR1 is LGHNA and CDR2 is YSLEER. CDR3 length equals 13 residues. With 3 bases clipped from V and 5 bases from J, the junction kept 3 bases outside the gene matches. CDR3 region: CASSHGTAETQYF. CDR3 in DNA: TGCGCCAGCAGCCATGGGACAGCCGAGACCCAGTACTTC.

The chain links TRBV4-3 to TRBJ2-7, with D possibly TRBD2 on 6 matching bases. Germline lookup yields CDR1 LGHNA and CDR2 YSLEER. This CDR3 spans 17 amino acids. Trimming took off 1 base at V and 2 bases at J, with 18 bases between the two ends. CDR3 DNA: TGCGCCAGCAGCCAAGTTTACGCGGGATTCTACGCCTACGAGCAGTACTTC. Translation gives CASSQVYAGFYAYEQYF.

V gene TRBV5-4 combines with J gene TRBJ2-1; 10 nucleotides agree with TRBD2. Germline CDR1 reads SGHNT; CDR2 reads YYREEE (reference sequence). There are 14 residues in the CDR3. V dropped 4 bases and J dropped 8; count of bases not matched to a gene: 6. Written as DNA, the CDR3 is TGTGCCAGCAGCCTAAGCGGGGGGGCACATGAGCAGTTCTTC. This gives the protein CASSLSGGAHEQFF.

The chain joins TRBV3-1 (or the pseudogene TRBV3-2) to TRBJ2-2; D perhaps matches TRBD1 (5 bases). Germline loops: CDR1 LGHDT, CDR2 YNNKEL (reference sequence). V lost 3 bases and J 1 base, leaving 18 bases between the germline ends. CDR3 length equals 18 residues. For the CDR3, the DNA is TGTGCCAGCAGCCATTATCAACCTAGGGGAAGGAACACCGGGGAGCTGTTTTTT. Translation gives CASSHYQPRGRNTGELFF.

The chain uses TRBV7-2 and TRBJ2-5; a possible D gene is TRBD2 (6 bases). Germline CDR1 is SGHTA and CDR2 is FQGNSA. The V gene lost 5 bases and the J gene lost 2 bases, with 12 bases spanning the gap. This CDR3 contains 14 residues. The CDR3 nucleotides read TGTGCCAGCAGCACTCGGGGGTGGCAAGAGACCCAGTACTTC. This sequence encodes CASSTRGWQETQYF.

This chain links TRBV5-1 with TRBJ2-5; TRBD2 matches 10 bases. This CDR3 spans 17 amino acids. Germline V CDR1 and CDR2: SGHRS, YFSETQ. Trimming removed 4 bases from V and 0 bases from J; junction bases left unmatched: 9. This CDR3 is CASSLPASGGYQETQYF. The CDR3 DNA follows: TGCGCCAGCAGCCTGCCCGCTAGCGGGGGTTACCAAGAGACCCAGTACTTC.

V usage is TRBV27 and J usage is TRBJ2-1, with TRBD2 identical over 7 bases. This CDR3 comprises 13 residues. Germline loops: CDR1 MNHEY, CDR2 SMNVEV (reference sequence). J was trimmed by 7 bases and V by 3 bases; bases with no gene match: 3. The CDR3: CASSFASGNEQFF. In nucleotides, the CDR3 is TGTGCCAGCAGTTTCGCTAGCGGTAATGAGCAGTTCTTC.

Only one count was recorded for this clone. The J gene is TRBJ2-7, the V gene TRBV11-2; no reliable D call. Germline CDR1 is SGHAT and CDR2 is FQNNGV. The V end lost 4 bases, the J end lost 6 bases, and 10 bases lay between the germline ends. The CDR3 consists of 12 residues. The DNA for the CDR3 is TGTGCCAGCAGCTCCCAGTTGGTCGAGCAGTACTTC. Protein: CASSSQLVEQYF.